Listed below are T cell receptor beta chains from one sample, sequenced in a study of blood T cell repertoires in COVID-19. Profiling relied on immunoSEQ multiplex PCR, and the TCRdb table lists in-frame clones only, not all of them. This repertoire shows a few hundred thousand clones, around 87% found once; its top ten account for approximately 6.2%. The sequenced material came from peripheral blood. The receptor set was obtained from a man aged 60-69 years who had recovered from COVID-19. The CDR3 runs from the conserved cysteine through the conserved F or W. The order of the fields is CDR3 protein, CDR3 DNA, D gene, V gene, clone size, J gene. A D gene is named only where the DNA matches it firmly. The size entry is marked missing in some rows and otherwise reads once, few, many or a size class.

CDR3 protein: CASSQETGYQPQHF
CDR3 DNA: TGCGCCAGCAGCCAAGAGACAGGGTATCAGCCCCAGCATTTT
D gene: TRBD1
V gene: TRBV4-1
clone size: few
J gene: TRBJ1-5

CDR3 protein: CASTQAGTTFHEQFF
CDR3 DNA: TGTGCCAGCACACAAGCCGGGACTACATTCCATGAGCAGTTCTTC
D gene: TRBD2
V gene: TRBV28
clone size: .
J gene: TRBJ2-1

CDR3 protein: CASSQGKVGLQGDDEQYF
CDR3 DNA: TGTGCCAGCAGCCAAGGAAAAGTTGGGTTACAGGGTGACGACGAGCAGTACTTC
D gene: .
V gene: TRBV3-1/TRBV3-2
clone size: .
J gene: TRBJ2-7

CDR3 protein: CAGGNRDNTEAFF
CDR3 DNA: TGTGCCGGAGGCAACAGGGACAACACTGAAGCTTTCTTT
D gene: .
V gene: TRBV30
clone size: .
J gene: TRBJ1-1

CDR3 protein: CASSQDPTGAQPQHF
CDR3 DNA: TGCGCCAGCAGCCAAGATCCCACAGGGGCCCAGCCCCAGCATTTT
D gene: TRBD1
V gene: TRBV4-1
clone size: .
J gene: TRBJ1-5

CDR3 protein: CASRQTGVSQETQYF
CDR3 DNA: TGTGCCAGCAGACAAACAGGGGTTAGCCAAGAGACCCAGTACTTC
D gene: TRBD1
V gene: TRBV7-3
clone size: .
J gene: TRBJ2-5

CDR3 protein: CASSLEVWDRRPSYNSPLHF
CDR3 DNA: TGTGCCAGCAGCTTAGAGGTGTGGGACAGGCGACCCTCCTATAATTCACCCCTCCACTTT
D gene: TRBD1
V gene: TRBV7-8
clone size: .
J gene: TRBJ1-6

CDR3 protein: CASSYGRGSDSWATNEKLFF
CDR3 DNA: TGCGCCAGCAGCTATGGAAGGGGGTCCGATTCCTGGGCAACTAATGAAAAACTGTTTTTT
D gene: .
V gene: TRBV5-1
clone size: .
J gene: TRBJ1-4

CDR3 protein: CASSLQGNSYEQYF
CDR3 DNA: TGTGCCAGCAGCTTACAGGGGAATTCCTACGAGCAGTACTTC
D gene: .
V gene: TRBV7-9
clone size: once
J gene: TRBJ2-7

CDR3 protein: CASSLAGQEETQYF
CDR3 DNA: TGCGCCAGCAGCTTGGCAGGACAGGAGGAGACCCAGTACTTC
D gene: TRBD1
V gene: TRBV5-1
clone size: .
J gene: TRBJ2-5

CDR3 protein: CASSLDRGTPLHF
CDR3 DNA: TGTGCCAGCAGCTTAGACAGGGGAACACCCCTCCACTTT
D gene: .
V gene: TRBV11-2
clone size: .
J gene: TRBJ1-6

CDR3 protein: CASSSLQETQYF
CDR3 DNA: TGTGCCAGCAGCTCCCTCCAAGAGACCCAGTACTTC
D gene: .
V gene: TRBV7-9
clone size: .
J gene: TRBJ2-5

CDR3 protein: CASSLGQGGLGETQYF
CDR3 DNA: TGCGCCAGCAGCTTAGGGCAAGGGGGTCTTGGAGAGACCCAGTACTTC
D gene: .
V gene: TRBV5-1
clone size: .
J gene: TRBJ2-5

CDR3 protein: CASSLGTMKETQYF
CDR3 DNA: TGTGCCAGCAGCTTAGGGACTATGAAAGAGACCCAGTACTTC
D gene: .
V gene: TRBV7-2
clone size: .
J gene: TRBJ2-5

CDR3 protein: CASMARGPSTEAFF
CDR3 DNA: TGTGCCAGCATGGCGAGGGGGCCATCCACTGAAGCTTTCTTT
D gene: TRBD1
V gene: TRBV28
clone size: .
J gene: TRBJ1-1

CDR3 protein: CASTAPGQGDPGELFF
CDR3 DNA: TGTGCCAGCACCGCTCCGGGACAGGGGGACCCCGGGGAGCTGTTTTTT
D gene: TRBD1
V gene: TRBV9
clone size: .
J gene: TRBJ2-2

CDR3 protein: CASSSGQGWQPQHF
CDR3 DNA: TGTGCCAGCAGTTCCGGACAGGGATGGCAGCCCCAGCATTTT
D gene: TRBD1
V gene: TRBV6-5
clone size: .
J gene: TRBJ1-5

CDR3 protein: CASSLSGTSGGREQYF
CDR3 DNA: TGTGCCAGCAGTCTTTCCGGGACTAGCGGGGGGCGCGAGCAGTACTTC
D gene: TRBD2
V gene: TRBV9
clone size: .
J gene: TRBJ2-7

CDR3 protein: CASSTRQGTSGRAYNEQFF
CDR3 DNA: TGTGCCAGCAGCACCCGACAGGGGACTAGCGGGAGGGCCTACAATGAGCAGTTCTTC
D gene: TRBD2
V gene: TRBV7-8
clone size: .
J gene: TRBJ2-1

CDR3 protein: CASSQVAGWEHGELFF
CDR3 DNA: TGTGCCAGCAGCCAAGTGGCAGGGTGGGAACACGGGGAGCTGTTTTTT
D gene: .
V gene: TRBV3-1/TRBV3-2
clone size: .
J gene: TRBJ2-2

CDR3 protein: CAWSVPQGFSYEQYF
CDR3 DNA: TGTGCCTGGAGTGTACCACAGGGTTTCTCCTACGAGCAGTACTTC
D gene: .
V gene: TRBV30
clone size: .
J gene: TRBJ2-7

CDR3 protein: CASSQGGVRAFF
CDR3 DNA: TGTGCCAGCAGCCAAGGGGGGGTGAGAGCTTTCTTT
D gene: .
V gene: TRBV3-1/TRBV3-2
clone size: few
J gene: TRBJ1-1

CDR3 protein: CASSPPVRDGYTF
CDR3 DNA: TGTGCCAGCAGCCCCCCGGTTCGAGATGGCTACACCTTC
D gene: .
V gene: TRBV11-1
clone size: .
J gene: TRBJ1-2

CDR3 protein: CASSPGQGTYGYTF
CDR3 DNA: TGTGCCAGCTCACCGGGACAGGGGACCTATGGCTACACCTTC
D gene: TRBD1
V gene: TRBV18
clone size: .
J gene: TRBJ1-2

CDR3 protein: CAIGLIGGISNEQFF
CDR3 DNA: TGTGCCATCGGATTAATTGGCGGGATAAGTAATGAGCAGTTCTTC
D gene: .
V gene: TRBV10-3
clone size: .
J gene: TRBJ2-1

CDR3 protein: CAWSVIDRKNTEAFF
CDR3 DNA: TGTGCCTGGAGTGTAATAGACAGAAAGAACACTGAAGCTTTCTTT
D gene: .
V gene: TRBV30
clone size: .
J gene: TRBJ1-1